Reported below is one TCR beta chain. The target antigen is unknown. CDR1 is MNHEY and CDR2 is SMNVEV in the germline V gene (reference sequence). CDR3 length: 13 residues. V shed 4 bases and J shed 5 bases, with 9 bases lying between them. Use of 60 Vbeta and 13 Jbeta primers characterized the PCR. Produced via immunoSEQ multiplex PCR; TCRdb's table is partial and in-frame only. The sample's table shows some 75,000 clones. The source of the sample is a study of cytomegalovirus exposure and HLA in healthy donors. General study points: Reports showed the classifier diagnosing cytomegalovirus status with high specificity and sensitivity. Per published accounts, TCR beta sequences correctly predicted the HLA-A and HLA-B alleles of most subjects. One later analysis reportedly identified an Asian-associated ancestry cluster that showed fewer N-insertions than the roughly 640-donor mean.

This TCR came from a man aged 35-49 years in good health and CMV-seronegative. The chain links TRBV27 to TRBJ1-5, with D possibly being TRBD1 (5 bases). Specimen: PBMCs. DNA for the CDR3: TGTGCCAGCAGTTGGAGGGGATATCAGCCCCAGCATTTT. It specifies CASSWRGYQPQHF.